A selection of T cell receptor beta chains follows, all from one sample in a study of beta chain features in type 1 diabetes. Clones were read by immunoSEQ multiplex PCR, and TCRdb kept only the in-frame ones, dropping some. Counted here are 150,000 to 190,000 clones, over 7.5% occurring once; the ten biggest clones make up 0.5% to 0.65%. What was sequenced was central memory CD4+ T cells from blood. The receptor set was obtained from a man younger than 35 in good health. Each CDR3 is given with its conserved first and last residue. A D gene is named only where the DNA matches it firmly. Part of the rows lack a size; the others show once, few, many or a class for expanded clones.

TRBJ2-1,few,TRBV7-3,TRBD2,CASSLGTSAYNEQFF,TGTGCCAGCAGCTTAGGGACTAGCGCCTACAATGAGCAGTTCTTC
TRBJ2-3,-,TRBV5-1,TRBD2,CASSRLAGGTTDTQYF,TGCGCCAGCAGCAGACTAGCGGGAGGGACCACAGATACGCAGTATTTT
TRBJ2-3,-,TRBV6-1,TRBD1,CASSARDRGTDTQYF,TGTGCCAGCAGTGCCCGGGACAGGGGCACAGATACGCAGTATTTT
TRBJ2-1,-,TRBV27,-,CASNPGLPRGSYNEQFF,TGTGCCAGCAATCCGGGACTCCCCAGAGGATCCTACAATGAGCAGTTCTTC
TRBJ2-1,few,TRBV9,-,CASSPGLQINEQFF,TGTGCCAGCAGCCCCGGACTCCAGATAAATGAGCAGTTCTTC
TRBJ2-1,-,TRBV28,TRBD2,CASREAGAGRNEQFF,TGTGCCAGCAGGGAAGCGGGAGCGGGGAGGAATGAGCAGTTCTTC
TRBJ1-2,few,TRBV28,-,CASSLLSRTNGYTF,TGTGCCAGCAGTTTATTGTCGAGAACCAATGGCTACACCTTC
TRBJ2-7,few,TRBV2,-,CASSESVGQFYEQYF,TGTGCCAGCAGTGAAAGCGTTGGACAGTTCTACGAGCAGTACTTC
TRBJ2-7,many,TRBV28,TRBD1,CASTSGTGNEQYF,TGTGCCAGCACCTCCGGGACAGGGAACGAGCAGTACTTC
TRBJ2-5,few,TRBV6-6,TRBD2,CASGTSGQETQYF,TGTGCCAGCGGGACTAGCGGACAAGAGACCCAGTACTTC
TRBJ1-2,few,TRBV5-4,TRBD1,CASSAPNDRGDGYTF,TGTGCCAGCAGCGCACCAAACGACAGGGGAGATGGCTACACCTTC
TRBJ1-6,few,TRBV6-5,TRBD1,CASSSRGKGAGSPLHF,TGTGCCAGCAGTTCACGGGGTAAGGGGGCCGGCTCACCCCTCCACTTT
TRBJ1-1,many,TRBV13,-,CASSLRNTEAFF,TGTGCCAGCAGCCTCAGGAACACTGAAGCTTTCTTT
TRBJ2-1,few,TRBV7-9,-,CASSLIRGNEQFF,TGTGCCAGCAGCTTAATCAGGGGTAATGAGCAGTTCTTC
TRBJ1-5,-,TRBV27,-,CASRFGRGRNQPQHF,TGTGCCAGCAGATTTGGCAGGGGAAGAAATCAGCCCCAGCATTTT
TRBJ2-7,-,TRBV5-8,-,CASSLRQVAYEQYF,TGTGCCAGCAGCTTGCGACAGGTGGCCTACGAGCAGTACTTC
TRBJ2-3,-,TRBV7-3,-,CASSLSFGSAGVGDTQYF,TGTGCCAGCAGCTTATCTTTCGGCTCGGCAGGGGTGGGAGATACGCAGTATTTT
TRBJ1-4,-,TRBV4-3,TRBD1,CASSQDQGTVGEKLFF,TGCGCCAGCAGCCAAGATCAGGGGACAGTAGGCGAAAAACTGTTTTTT
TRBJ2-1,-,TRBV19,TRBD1,CASRDRGRGLVSYNEQFF,TGTGCCAGCAGGGACAGGGGAAGGGGACTAGTCTCCTACAATGAGCAGTTCTTC
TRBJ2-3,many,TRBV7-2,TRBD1,CASSAPDRDDDTQYF,TGTGCCAGCAGCGCACCGGACAGGGATGACGATACGCAGTATTTT
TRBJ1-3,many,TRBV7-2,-,CASSLPGFRNTIYF,TGTGCCAGCAGCTTACCAGGGTTTCGAAACACCATATATTTT
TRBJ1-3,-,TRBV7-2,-,CASSSDRQISGNTIYF,TGTGCCAGCAGCTCCGATCGACAGATCTCTGGAAACACCATATATTTT
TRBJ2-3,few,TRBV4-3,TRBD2,CASSQDLAASTDTQYF,TGCGCCAGCAGCCAAGATCTAGCGGCTAGCACAGATACGCAGTATTTT
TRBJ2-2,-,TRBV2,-,CASSEERVDTGELFF,TGTGCCAGCAGTGAGGAGCGGGTCGACACCGGGGAGCTGTTTTTT
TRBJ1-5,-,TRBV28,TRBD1,CASSTSGQGDQPQHF,TGTGCCAGCAGTACCTCGGGACAGGGGGATCAGCCCCAGCATTTT
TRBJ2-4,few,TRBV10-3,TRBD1,CAISQGTGTKNIQYF,TGTGCCATTTCACAGGGGACGGGGACCAAAAACATTCAGTACTTC
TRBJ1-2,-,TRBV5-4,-,CASSLFRGRGYTF,TGTGCCAGCAGCCTCTTCAGGGGTCGTGGCTACACCTTC
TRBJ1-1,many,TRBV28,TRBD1,CASRTGQGRIEAFF,TGTGCCAGCAGGACCGGACAGGGTCGAATTGAAGCTTTCTTT
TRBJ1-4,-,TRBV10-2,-,CASSEPGSTEKLFF,TGCGCCAGCAGTGAGCCTGGCAGTACTGAAAAACTGTTTTTT
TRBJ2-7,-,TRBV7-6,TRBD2,CASSDGLAGVEDEQYF,TGTGCCAGCAGCGACGGACTAGCGGGGGTCGAGGACGAGCAGTACTTC
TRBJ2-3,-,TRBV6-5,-,CASRPSVGDTQYF,TGTGCCAGCAGACCATCGGTTGGAGATACGCAGTATTTT
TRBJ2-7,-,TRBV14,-,CASSQETWGVGTYEQYF,TGTGCCAGCAGCCAAGAAACATGGGGGGTTGGTACCTACGAGCAGTACTTC
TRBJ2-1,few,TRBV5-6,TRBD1,CASSLTGTPSYNEQFF,TGTGCCAGCAGTTTGACAGGGACCCCCTCCTACAATGAGCAGTTCTTC
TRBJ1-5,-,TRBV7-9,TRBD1,CASSTTQGAVQPQHF,TGTGCCAGCAGCACCACACAGGGGGCGGTTCAGCCCCAGCATTTT
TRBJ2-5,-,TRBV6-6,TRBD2,CASSHGGGLAEETQYF,TGTGCCAGCAGTCACGGAGGGGGACTAGCGGAAGAGACCCAGTACTTC
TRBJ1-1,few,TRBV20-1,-,CSARAGRGAFF,TGCAGTGCTAGAGCAGGGAGGGGAGCTTTCTTT
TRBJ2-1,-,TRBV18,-,CASSPKTDNEQFF,TGTGCCAGCTCACCCAAGACAGACAATGAGCAGTTCTTC
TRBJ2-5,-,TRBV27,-,CASRGGGAGEETQYF,TGTGCCAGCAGGGGTGGGGGGGCGGGTGAGGAGACCCAGTACTTC
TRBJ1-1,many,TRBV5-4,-,CASSVESSMNTEAFF,TGTGCCAGCAGCGTAGAGTCTAGCATGAACACTGAAGCTTTCTTT
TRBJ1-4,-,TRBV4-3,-,CASSQAIGRGYEKLFF,TGCGCCAGCAGCCAAGCTATAGGCAGGGGCTATGAAAAACTGTTTTTT
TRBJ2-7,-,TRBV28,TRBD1,CASSSPGQGTYEQYF,TGTGCCAGCAGTTCGCCGGGACAGGGGACCTACGAGCAGTACTTC
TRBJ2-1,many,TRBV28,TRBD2,CASSSGLHEQFF,TGTGCCAGCAGTTCGGGACTACATGAGCAGTTCTTC
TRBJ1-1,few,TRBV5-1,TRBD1,CASSPRDRVRNTEAFF,TGCGCCAGCAGCCCCCGGGACAGGGTGAGGAACACTGAAGCTTTCTTT
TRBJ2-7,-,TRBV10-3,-,CAISDPPSPSSYEQYF,TGTGCCATCAGTGACCCCCCCAGTCCTAGCTCCTACGAGCAGTACTTC
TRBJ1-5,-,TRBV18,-,CASSQNQGRNQPQHF,TGTGCCAGCTCACAGAATCAGGGGCGCAATCAGCCCCAGCATTTT
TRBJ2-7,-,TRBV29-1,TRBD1,CSVVGTGGDEQYF,TGCAGCGTTGTTGGGACAGGGGGAGACGAGCAGTACTTC
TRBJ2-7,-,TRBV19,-,CASRGGQDGDEQYF,TGTGCCAGTAGGGGGGGGCAGGATGGCGACGAGCAGTACTTC
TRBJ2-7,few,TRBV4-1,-,CASSHVNLGSYEQYF,TGCGCCAGCAGCCATGTAAACCTCGGCTCCTACGAGCAGTACTTC
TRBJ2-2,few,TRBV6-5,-,CASSYSRYDGELFF,TGTGCCAGCAGTTACTCGAGATATGACGGGGAGCTGTTTTTT